This T cell receptor (beta chain) is from a study of cytomegalovirus exposure and HLA in healthy donors. Study as a whole: An analysis done earlier identified around 100 million unique TCR beta sequences from about 179 million T cells. General study findings and limits: Accurate predictions that matched the HLA-A and HLA-B alleles of most subjects were reportedly made from TCR beta sequences. The majority of CMV-associated TCR beta chains were reported as apparently HLA-restricted in a later analysis.

As regards this clone: The antigen is not known.

The CDR3 has 17 residues. V was clipped by 1 base and J by 5 bases; unmatched bases: 8. Germline CDR1 is SGHTA and CDR2 is FQGNSA. The PCR employed 60 Vbeta primers together with 13 Jbeta primers. Original analysis: Unique TCR beta chains totaled 80 million to 100 million in a later count, with 8.5 million to 12 million of them shared. TCRdb's table, derived via immunoSEQ multiplex PCR, lists solely in-frame clones and lacks some. V and J calls and clone size are as listed in that table; D and trimming were resolved from the DNA. The table shows 160,000 or so clones, with about four fifths occurring only once.

The source of this sequence is a woman aged 50 to 65 in good health and CMV-seronegative. The chain combines TRBV7-2 with TRBJ2-2; TRBD2 agrees at 9 bases. The sample was PBMCs. The CDR3 spells CASSLVGSGRNTGELFF. Here the CDR3 DNA reads TGTGCCAGCAGCTTAGTCGGTAGCGGGAGAAATACCGGGGAGCTGTTTTTT.